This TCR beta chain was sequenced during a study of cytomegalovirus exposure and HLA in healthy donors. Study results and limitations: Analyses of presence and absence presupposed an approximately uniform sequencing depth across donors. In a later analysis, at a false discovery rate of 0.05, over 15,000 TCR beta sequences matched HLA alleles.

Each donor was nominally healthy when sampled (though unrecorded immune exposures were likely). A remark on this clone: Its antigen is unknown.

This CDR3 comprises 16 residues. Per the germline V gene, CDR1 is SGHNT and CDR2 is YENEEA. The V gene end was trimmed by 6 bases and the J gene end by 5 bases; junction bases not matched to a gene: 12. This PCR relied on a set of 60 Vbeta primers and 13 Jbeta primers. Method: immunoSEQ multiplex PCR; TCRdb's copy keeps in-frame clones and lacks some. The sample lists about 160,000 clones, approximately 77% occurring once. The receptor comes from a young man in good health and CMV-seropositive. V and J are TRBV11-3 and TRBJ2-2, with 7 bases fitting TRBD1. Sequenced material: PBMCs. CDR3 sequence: CASSPRGSRGTGELFF. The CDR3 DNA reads TGTGCCAGCAGTCCCAGGGGGTCTCGAGGGACCGGGGAGCTGTTTTTT.